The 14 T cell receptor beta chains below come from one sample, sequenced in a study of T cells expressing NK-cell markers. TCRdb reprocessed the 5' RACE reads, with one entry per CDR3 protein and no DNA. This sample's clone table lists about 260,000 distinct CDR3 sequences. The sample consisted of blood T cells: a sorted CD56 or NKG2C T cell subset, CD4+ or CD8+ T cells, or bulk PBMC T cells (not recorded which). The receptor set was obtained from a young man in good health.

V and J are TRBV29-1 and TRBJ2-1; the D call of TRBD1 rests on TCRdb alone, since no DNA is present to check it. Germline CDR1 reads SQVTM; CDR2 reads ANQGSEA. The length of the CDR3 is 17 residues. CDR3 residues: CSVESPISGSSYNEQFF.

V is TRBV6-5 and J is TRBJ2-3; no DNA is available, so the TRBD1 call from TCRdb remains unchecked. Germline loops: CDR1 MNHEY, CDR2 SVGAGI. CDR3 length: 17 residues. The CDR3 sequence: CASSYSVGAGGTDTQYF.

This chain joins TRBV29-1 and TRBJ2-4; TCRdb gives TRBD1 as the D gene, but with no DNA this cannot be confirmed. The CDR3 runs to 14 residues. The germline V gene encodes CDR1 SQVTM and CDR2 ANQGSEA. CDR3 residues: CSVGGGGGGNIQYF.

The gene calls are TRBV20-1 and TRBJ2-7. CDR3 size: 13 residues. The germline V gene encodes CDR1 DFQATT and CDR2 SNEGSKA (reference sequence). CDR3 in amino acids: CSADRRGSYEQYF.

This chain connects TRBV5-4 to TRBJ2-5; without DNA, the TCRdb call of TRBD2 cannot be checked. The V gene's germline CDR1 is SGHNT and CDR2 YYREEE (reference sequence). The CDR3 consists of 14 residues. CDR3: CASSLRSGQETQYF.

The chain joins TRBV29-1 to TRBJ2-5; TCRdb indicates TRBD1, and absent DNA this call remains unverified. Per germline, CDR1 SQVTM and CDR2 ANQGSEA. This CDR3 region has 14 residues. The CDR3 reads CSVGQGGIAGTQYF.

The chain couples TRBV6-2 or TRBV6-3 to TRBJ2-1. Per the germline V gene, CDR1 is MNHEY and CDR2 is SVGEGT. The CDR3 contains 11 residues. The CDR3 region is CASSYGNEQFF.

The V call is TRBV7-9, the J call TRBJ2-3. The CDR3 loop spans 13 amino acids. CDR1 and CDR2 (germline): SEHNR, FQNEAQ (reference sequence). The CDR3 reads CASRVIPTDTQYF. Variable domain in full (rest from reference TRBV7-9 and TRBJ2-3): DTGVSQNPRHKITKRGQNVTFRCDPISEHNRLYWYRQTLGQGPEFLTYFQNEAQLEKSRLLSDRFSAERPKGSFSTLEIQRTEQGDSAMYLCASRVIPTDTQYFGPGTRLTVL.

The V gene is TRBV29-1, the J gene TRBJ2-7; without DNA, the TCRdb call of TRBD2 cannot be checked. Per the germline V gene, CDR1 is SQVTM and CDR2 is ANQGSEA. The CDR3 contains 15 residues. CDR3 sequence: CSVENTPGPAGEQYF.

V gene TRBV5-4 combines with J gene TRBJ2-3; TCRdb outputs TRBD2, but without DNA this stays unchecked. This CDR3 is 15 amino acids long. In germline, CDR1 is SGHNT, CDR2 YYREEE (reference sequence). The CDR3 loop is CASSLGSGSTDTQYF.

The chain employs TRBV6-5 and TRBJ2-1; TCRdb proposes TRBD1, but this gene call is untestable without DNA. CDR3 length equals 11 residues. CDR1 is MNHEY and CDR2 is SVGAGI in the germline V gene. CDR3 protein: CASSFRQKQFF.

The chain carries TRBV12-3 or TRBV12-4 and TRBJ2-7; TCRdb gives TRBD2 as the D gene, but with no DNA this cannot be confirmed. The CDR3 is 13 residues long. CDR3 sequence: CASGDSGRIEQYF.

CDR3 sequence reads: CASSFRGSDRVESGANVLTF. The J gene is TRBJ2-6, the V gene TRBV11-2; TCRdb proposes TRBD1, but this gene call is untestable without DNA. In germline, CDR1 is SGHAT, CDR2 FQNNGV. The CDR3 length is 20 residues.

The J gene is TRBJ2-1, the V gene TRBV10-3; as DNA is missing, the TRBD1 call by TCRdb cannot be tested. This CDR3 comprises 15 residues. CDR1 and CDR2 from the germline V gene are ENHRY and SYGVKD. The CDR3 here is CAIRGPGQTYNEQFF.